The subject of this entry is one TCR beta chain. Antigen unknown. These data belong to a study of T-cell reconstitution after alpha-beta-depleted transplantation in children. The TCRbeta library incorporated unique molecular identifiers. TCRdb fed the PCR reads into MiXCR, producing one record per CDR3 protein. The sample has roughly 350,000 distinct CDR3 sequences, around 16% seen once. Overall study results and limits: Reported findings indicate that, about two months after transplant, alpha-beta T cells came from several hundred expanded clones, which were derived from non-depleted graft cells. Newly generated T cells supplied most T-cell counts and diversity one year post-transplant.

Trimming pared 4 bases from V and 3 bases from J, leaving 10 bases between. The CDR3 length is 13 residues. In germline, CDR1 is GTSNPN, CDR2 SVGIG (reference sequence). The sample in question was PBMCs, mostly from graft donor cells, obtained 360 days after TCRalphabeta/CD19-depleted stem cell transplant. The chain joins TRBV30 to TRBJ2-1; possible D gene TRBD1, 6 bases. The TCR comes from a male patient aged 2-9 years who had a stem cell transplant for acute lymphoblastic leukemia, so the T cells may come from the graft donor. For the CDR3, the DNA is TGTGCCTGGATGCAGGGGCACTACAATGAGCAGTTCTTC. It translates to CAWMQGHYNEQFF.